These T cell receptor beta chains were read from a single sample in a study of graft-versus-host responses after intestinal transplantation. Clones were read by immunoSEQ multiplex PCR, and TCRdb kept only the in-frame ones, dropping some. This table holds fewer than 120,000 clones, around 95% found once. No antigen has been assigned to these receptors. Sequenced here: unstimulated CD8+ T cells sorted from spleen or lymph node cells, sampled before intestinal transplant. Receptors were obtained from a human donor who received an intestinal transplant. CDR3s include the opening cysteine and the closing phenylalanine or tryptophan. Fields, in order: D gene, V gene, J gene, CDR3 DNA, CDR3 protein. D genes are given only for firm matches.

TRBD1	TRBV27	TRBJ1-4	TGTGCCAGCAGTTTATCGAGGACAGGATCTTCAACTAATGAAAAACTGTTTTTT	CASSLSRTGSSTNEKLFF
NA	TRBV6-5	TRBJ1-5	TGTGCCAGCAGTTACCGGAGCAATCAGCCCCAGCATTTT	CASSYRSNQPQHF
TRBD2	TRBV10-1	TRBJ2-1	TGCGCCAGCAGCCCCCCCGGGGGGTACAATGAGCAGTTCTTC	CASSPPGGYNEQFF
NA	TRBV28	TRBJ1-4	TGTGCCAGCAGTTTATGGAGGGATCCGACTAATGAAAAACTGTTTTTT	CASSLWRDPTNEKLFF
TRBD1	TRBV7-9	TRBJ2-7	TGTGCCAGCAGCTCTACCACCGGGACAGACTACGAGCAGTACTTC	CASSSTTGTDYEQYF
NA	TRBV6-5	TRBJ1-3	TGTGCCAGCAGTTACGAGAACACTGGAAACACCATATATTTT	CASSYENTGNTIYF
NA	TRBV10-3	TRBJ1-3	TGTGCCATCAGTGAGTCGATCCTGCTCTCTGGAAACACCATATATTTT	CAISESILLSGNTIYF
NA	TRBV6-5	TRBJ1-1	TGTGCCAGCAGTTACTCCTACGGGGAGGACACTGAAGCTTTCTTT	CASSYSYGEDTEAFF
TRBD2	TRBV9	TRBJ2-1	TGTGCCAGCAGCGCAAGCGGGAGCTCCTACAATGAGCAGTTCTTC	CASSASGSSYNEQFF
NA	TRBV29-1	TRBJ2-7	TGCAGCGTGGACCTACTCGGGGCCTACGAGCAGTACTTC	CSVDLLGAYEQYF
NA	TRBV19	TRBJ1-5	TGTGCCAGTAGTAGCGGGATCATTAGCAATCAGCCCCAGCATTTT	CASSSGIISNQPQHF